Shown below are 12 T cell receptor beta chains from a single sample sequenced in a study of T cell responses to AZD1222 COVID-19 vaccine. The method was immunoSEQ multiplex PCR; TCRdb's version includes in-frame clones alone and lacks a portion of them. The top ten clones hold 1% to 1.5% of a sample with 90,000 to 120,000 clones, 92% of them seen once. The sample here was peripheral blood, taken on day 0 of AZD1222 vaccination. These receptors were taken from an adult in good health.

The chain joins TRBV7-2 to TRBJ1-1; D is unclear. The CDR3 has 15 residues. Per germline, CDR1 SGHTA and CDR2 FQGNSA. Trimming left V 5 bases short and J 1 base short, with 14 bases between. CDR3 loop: CASSLKAPPNTEAFF. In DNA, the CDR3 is TGTGCCAGCAGCCTCAAGGCGCCGCCGAACACTGAAGCTTTCTTT.

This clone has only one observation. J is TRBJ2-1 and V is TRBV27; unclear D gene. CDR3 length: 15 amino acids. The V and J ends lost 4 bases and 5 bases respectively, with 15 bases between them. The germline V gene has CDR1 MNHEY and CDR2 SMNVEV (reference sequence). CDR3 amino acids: CASSSGRPLHNEQFF. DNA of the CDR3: TGTGCCAGCAGTTCCGGCCGGCCGCTGCACAATGAGCAGTTCTTC.

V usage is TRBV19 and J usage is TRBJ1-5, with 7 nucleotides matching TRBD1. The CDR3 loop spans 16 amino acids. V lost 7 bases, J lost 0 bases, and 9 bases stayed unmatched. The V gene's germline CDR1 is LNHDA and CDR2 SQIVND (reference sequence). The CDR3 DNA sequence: TGTGCCAGTACGAGGGACAGCGGTTTTAGCAATCAGCCCCAGCATTTT. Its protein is CASTRDSGFSNQPQHF.

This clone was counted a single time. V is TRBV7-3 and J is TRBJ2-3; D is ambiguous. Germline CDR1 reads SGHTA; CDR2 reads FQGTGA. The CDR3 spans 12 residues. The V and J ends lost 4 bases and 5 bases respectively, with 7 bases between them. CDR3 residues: CASSYNRDTQYF. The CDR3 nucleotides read TGTGCCAGCAGCTACAACAGAGATACGCAGTATTTT.

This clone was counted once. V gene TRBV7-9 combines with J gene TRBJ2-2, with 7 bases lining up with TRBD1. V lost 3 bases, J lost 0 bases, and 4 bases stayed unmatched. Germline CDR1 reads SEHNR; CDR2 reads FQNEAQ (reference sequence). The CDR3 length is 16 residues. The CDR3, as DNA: TGTGCCAGCAGCTTTGGTGGGACAGCGAACACCGGGGAGCTGTTTTTT. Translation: CASSFGGTANTGELFF.

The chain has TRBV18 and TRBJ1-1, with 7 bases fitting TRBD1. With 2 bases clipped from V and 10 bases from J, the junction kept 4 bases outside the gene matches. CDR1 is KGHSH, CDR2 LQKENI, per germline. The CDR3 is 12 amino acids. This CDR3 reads CASSPGGGRAFF. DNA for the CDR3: TGTGCCAGCTCACCAGGAGGGGGCAGAGCTTTCTTT.

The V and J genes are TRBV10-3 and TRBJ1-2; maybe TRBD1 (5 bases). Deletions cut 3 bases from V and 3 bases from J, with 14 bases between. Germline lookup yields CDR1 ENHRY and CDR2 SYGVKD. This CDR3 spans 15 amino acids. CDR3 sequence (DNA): TGTGCCATCAGTGACCAAAACCGGGGGGACTATGGCTACACCTTC. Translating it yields CAISDQNRGDYGYTF.

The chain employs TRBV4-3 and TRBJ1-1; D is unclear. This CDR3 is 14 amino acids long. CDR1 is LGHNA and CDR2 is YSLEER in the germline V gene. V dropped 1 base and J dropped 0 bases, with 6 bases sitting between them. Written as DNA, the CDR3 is TGCGCCAGCAGCCAAGTCGGAGTGAACACTGAAGCTTTCTTT. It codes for CASSQVGVNTEAFF.

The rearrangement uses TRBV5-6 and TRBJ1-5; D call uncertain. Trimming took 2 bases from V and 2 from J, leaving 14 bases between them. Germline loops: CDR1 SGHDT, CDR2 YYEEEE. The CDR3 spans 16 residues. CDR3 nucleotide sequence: TGTGCCAGCAGCTTAGGTACAGCCTTCGGCAATCAGCCCCAGCATTTT. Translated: CASSLGTAFGNQPQHF.

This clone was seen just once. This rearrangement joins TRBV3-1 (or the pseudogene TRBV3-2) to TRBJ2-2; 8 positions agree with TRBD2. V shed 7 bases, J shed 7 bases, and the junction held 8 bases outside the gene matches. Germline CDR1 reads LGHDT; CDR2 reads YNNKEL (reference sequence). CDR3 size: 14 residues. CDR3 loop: CASNPGGAFGELFF. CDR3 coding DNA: TGTGCCAGCAACCCCGGGGGGGCGTTCGGGGAGCTGTTTTTT.

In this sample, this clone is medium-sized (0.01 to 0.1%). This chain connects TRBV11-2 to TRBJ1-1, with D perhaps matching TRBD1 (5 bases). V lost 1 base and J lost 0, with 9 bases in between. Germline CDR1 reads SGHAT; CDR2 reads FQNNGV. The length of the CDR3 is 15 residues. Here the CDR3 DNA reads TGTGCCAGCAGCTTAGTAGGGGTTATGAACACTGAAGCTTTCTTT. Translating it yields CASSLVGVMNTEAFF.

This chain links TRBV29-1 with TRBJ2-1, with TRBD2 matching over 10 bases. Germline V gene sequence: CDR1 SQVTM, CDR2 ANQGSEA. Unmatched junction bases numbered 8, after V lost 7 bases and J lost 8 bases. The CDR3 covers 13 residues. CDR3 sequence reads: CSATSGVSDEQFF. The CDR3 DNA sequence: TGCAGCGCAACTAGCGGGGTGAGCGATGAGCAGTTCTTC.